This T cell receptor beta chain originates from a study of post-analysis software for immune sequencing data. Study-wide background: Included courses were relapsing-remitting and secondary progressive multiple sclerosis; progressive-relapsing multiple sclerosis was also included.

This CDR3 has 15 amino acids. Germline V CDR1 and CDR2: SEHNR, FQNEAQ (reference sequence). There are a few counts of this clonotype. As yet, its antigen is unknown. Findings and caveats of the study: A few TRBV segments, TRBV5-6, TRBV5-1 and TRBV20-1 among them, were found more frequent in patients than controls. Samples from a shared batch, those prepared together, strongly co-clustered by F measure.

Unique molecular identifiers featured in each of the TCR beta cDNA libraries. Each sample of roughly 0.9 to 11 million input T cells yielded 500,000 or so cDNA molecules, so each molecule approximated one T cell. TCRdb reanalysed the PCR reads using MiXCR and keeps one entry per CDR3 protein. The sample includes roughly 600,000 distinct CDR3 sequences, roughly 46% seen only once; the top ten take under 2%. The gene calls are TRBV7-9 and TRBJ2-7; D might be TRBD2 (6 bases). The J call may not be correct, given that the DNA end is closer to TRBJ2-4. The material sequenced was blood. The receptor was derived from a girl between 10 and 17 years old with multiple sclerosis. In nucleotides, the CDR3 is TGTGCCAGCAGCCTGGGGGGTACTATTGGAAACATTCAGTACTTC. Its protein is CASSLGGTIGNIQYF.